This T cell receptor beta chain appears in the sequencing data of a study of T-cell memory formation after mild COVID-19. Constant-segment primers served in 5'RACE that generated TCR alpha and TCR beta cDNA libraries bearing sample barcodes and UMIs. TCRdb called the 5' RACE reads again in MiXCR, with one record for every CDR3 protein. This sample carries around 200,000 distinct CDR3 sequences, 7.5% to 10% of them seen once, and the ten largest clones take 3% to 4.5%. This CDR3 spans 13 amino acids. Germline V gene data show CDR1 as ENHRY and CDR2 as SYGVKD. Between the trimmed V and J ends, which lost 6 bases and 8 bases, there was a span of 14 bases.

The receptor comes from a young man who had mild COVID-19 (a few samples of this study predate the infection). Cell type and time point are not known. J is TRBJ2-1 and V is TRBV10-3; D is possibly TRBD2 (6 bases). The source material was PBMCs or a T cell subset sorted from them (not recorded which). The CDR3 bases are TGTGCCATCAGCCGACTAGAAGGCGATGAGCAGTTCTTC. It yields the protein CAISRLEGDEQFF.